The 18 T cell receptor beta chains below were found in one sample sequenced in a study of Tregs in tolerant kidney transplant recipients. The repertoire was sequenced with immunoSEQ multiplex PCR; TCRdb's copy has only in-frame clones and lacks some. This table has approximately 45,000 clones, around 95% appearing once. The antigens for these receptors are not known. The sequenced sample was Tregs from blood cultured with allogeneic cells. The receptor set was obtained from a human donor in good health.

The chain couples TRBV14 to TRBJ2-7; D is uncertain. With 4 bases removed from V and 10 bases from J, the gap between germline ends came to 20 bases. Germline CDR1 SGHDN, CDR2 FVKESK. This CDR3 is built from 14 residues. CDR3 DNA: TGTGCCAGCAGCCCACTTGCCGCGAAGGTGGATCAGTACTTC. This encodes CASSPLAAKVDQYF.

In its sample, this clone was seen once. In DNA, the CDR3 is TGTGCCAGCAGCTACGGTTCCACGCAGTATTTT. Amino acid sequence: CASSYGSTQYF. The rearrangement uses TRBV7-9 and TRBJ2-3; no clear D. The germline V gene has CDR1 SEHNR and CDR2 FQNEAQ (reference sequence). The CDR3 is made up of 11 amino acids. Trimming cost V 4 bases and J 9 bases, with 8 bases left between them.

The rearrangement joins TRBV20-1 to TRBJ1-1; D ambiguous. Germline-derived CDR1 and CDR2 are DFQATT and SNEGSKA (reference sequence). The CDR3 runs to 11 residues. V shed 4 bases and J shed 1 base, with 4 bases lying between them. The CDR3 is CSATQNTEAFF. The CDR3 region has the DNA TGCAGTGCTACCCAGAACACTGAAGCTTTCTTT.

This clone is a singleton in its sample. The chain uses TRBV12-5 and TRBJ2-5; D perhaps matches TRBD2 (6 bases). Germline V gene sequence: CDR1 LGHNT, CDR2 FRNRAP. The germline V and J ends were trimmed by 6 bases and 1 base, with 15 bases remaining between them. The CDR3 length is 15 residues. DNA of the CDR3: TGTGCTAGTGGCCGTTGGGACTCCGCCCAAGAGACCCAGTACTTC. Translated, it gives CASGRWDSAQETQYF.

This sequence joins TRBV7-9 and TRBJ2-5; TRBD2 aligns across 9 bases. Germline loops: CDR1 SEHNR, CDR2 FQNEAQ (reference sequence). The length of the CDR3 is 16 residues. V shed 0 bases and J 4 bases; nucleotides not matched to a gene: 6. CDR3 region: CASSLALAGRGETQYF. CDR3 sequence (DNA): TGTGCCAGCAGCTTAGCACTAGCGGGTAGGGGAGAGACCCAGTACTTC.

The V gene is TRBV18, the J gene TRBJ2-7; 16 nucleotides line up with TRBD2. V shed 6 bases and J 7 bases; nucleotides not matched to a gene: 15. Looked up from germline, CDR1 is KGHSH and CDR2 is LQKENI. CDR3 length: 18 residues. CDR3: CASSPEGLAGGPREEQYF. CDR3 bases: TGTGCCAGCTCCCCTGAGGGACTAGCGGGAGGGCCACGGGAAGAGCAGTACTTC.

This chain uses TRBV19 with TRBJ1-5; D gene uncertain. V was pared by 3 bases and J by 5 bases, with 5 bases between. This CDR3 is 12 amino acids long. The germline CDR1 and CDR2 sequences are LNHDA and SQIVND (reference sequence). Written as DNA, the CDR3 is TGTGCCAGTAGTATTGGGTATCAGCCCCAGCATTTT. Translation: CASSIGYQPQHF. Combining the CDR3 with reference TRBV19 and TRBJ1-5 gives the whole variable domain DGGITQSPKYLFRKEGQNVTLSCEQNLNHDAMYWYRQDPGQGLRLIYYSQIVNDFQKGDIAEGYSVSREKKESFPLTVTSAQKNPTAFYLCASSIGYQPQHFGDGTRLSIL.

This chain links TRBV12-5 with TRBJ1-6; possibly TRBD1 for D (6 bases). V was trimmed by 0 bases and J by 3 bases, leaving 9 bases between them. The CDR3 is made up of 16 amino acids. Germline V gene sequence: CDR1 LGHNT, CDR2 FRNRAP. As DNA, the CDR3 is TGTGCTAGTGGTTTGGTAAGGGGGAGCTATAATTCACCCCTCCACTTT. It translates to CASGLVRGSYNSPLHF.

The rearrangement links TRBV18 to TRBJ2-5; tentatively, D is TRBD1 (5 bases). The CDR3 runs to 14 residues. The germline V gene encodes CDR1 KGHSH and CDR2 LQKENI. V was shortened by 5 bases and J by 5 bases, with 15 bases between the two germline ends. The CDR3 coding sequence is TGTGCCAGCTCAATCAGGGCATCCGGGGAGACCCAGTACTTC. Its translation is CASSIRASGETQYF.

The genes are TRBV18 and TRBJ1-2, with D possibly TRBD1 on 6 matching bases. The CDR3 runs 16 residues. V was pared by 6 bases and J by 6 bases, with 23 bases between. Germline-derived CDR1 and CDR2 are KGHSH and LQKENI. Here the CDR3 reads CASSPPGQGYVNGYTF. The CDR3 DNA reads TGTGCCAGCTCTCCCCCGGGACAAGGTTATGTCAATGGCTACACCTTC.

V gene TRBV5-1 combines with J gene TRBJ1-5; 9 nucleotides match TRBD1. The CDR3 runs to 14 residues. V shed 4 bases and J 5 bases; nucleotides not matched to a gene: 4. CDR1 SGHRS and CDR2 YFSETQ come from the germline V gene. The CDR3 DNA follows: TGCGCCAGCAGCGGGGGACAGGGAGATCAGCCCCAGCATTTT. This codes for CASSGGQGDQPQHF.

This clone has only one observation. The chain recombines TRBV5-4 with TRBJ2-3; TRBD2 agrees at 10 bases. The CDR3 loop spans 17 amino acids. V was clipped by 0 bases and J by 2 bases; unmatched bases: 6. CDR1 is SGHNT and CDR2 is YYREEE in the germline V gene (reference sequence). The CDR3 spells CASSLGPSGGHTDTQYF. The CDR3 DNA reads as TGTGCCAGCAGCTTGGGTCCTAGCGGGGGCCACACAGATACGCAGTATTTT.

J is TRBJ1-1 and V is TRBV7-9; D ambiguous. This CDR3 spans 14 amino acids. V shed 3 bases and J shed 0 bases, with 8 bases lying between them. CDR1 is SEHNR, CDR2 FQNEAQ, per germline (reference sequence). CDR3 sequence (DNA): TGTGCCAGCAGCTTCGGTCAGATGAACACTGAAGCTTTCTTT. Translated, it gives CASSFGQMNTEAFF.

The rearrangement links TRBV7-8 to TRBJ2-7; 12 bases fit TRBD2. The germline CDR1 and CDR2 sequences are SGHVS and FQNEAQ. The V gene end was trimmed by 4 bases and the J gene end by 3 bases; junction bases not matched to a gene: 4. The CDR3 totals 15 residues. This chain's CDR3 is CASSSVLAGGYEQYF. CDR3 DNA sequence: TGTGCCAGCAGCTCGGTACTAGCGGGGGGCTACGAGCAGTACTTC. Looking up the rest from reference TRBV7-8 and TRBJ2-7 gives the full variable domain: GAGVSQSPRYKVAKRGQDVALRCDPISGHVSLFWYQQALGQGPEFLTYFQNEAQLDKSGLPSDRFFAERPEGSVSTLKIQRTQQEDSAVYLCASSSVLAGGYEQYFGPGTRLTVT.

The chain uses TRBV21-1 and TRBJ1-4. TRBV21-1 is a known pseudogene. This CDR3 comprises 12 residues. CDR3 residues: CASSTENEKLFF. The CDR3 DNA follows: TGTGCCAGCAGCACAGAGAATGAAAAACTGTTTTTT.

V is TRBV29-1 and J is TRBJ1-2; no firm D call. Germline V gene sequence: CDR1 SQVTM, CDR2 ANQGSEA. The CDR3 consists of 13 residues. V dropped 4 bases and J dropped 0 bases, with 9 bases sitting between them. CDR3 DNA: TGCAGCGTTGGAAACAGAGCTAACTATGGCTACACCTTC. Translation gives CSVGNRANYGYTF.

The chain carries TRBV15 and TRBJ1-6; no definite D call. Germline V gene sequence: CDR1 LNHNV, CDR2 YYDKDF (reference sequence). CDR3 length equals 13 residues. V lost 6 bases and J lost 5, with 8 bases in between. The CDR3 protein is CATRAGHNSPLHF. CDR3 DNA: TGTGCCACCAGAGCGGGCCATAATTCACCCCTCCACTTT. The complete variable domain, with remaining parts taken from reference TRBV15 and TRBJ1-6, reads DAMVIQNPRYQVTQFGKPVTLSCSQTLNHNVMYWYQQKSSQAPKLLFHYYDKDFNNEADTPDNFQSRRPNTSFCFLDIRSPGLGDTAMYLCATRAGHNSPLHFGNGTRLTVT.

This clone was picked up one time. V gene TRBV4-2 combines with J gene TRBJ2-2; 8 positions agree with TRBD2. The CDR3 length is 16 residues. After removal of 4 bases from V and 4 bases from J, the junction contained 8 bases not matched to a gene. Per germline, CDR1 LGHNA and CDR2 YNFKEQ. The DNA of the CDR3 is TGTGCCAGCAGCCCGCTGGGACTAGGGGGCACCGGGGAGCTGTTTTTT. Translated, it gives CASSPLGLGGTGELFF.